Listed below are T cell receptor beta chains from one sample, sequenced in a study of CD8 T cells in ankylosing spondylitis. TCRdb analysed the 5' RACE reads with MiXCR anew, one entry per CDR3 protein. The sample records roughly 300,000 distinct CDR3 sequences, around 8% being singletons. Specimen: blood, either unsorted or a sorted T cell fraction (not recorded which). These receptors were obtained from a male donor with ankylosing spondylitis. Both conserved end residues are part of each CDR3.

j_call,v_call,cdr3_aa
TRBJ2-1,TRBV9,CASNKRASGSLVSEQFF
TRBJ2-3,TRBV7-9,CASSPTLEGFTDTQYF
TRBJ2-5,TRBV10-3,CAISGGSDPPRETQYF
TRBJ2-5,TRBV29-1,CSARSYQETQYF
TRBJ1-5,TRBV30,CAWRSSYSNQPQHF
TRBJ2-1,TRBV20-1,CSGYRDSRYNEQFF
TRBJ2-1,TRBV7-3,CASSLQPGSPQFF
TRBJ1-5,TRBV27,CASSYGGSHQPQHF
TRBJ2-7,TRBV18,CASSQGIGGGEDEQYF
TRBJ1-1,TRBV6-1,CASSLWTGSTEAFF
TRBJ2-7,TRBV29-1,CSARGTGDHEQYF
TRBJ2-5,TRBV18,CASSPPGYSQETQYF
TRBJ2-7,TRBV6-2/TRBV6-3,CASSDVRGYGSYEQYF
TRBJ2-2,TRBV20-1,CSARWRGGELFF
TRBJ2-7,TRBV28,CASSPAREQYF
TRBJ2-7,TRBV5-1,CASTLGTGAYEQYF
TRBJ2-2,TRBV11-1,CASSRPSGGHTGELFF
TRBJ2-7,TRBV29-1,CSVEGLAGGSSYEQYF
TRBJ2-2,TRBV20-1,CSASLGRENTGELFF
TRBJ2-7,TRBV29-1,CSVGPGPYEQYF
TRBJ2-7,TRBV5-1,CASSLEFGSTSYEQYF
TRBJ2-5,TRBV11-2,CASSFGTGYLTIQETQYF
TRBJ2-3,TRBV19,CASTVNRDGADTQYF
TRBJ2-7,TRBV12-3/TRBV12-4,CASSFGGQGNEQYF
TRBJ1-1,TRBV29-1,CSVGGNAEAFF
TRBJ1-1,TRBV25-1,CASAAPPGQGNTEAFF
TRBJ2-2,TRBV5-1,CASSLMTGTTGELFF
TRBJ1-2,TRBV11-2,CASSSTLGGLGYTF
TRBJ1-2,TRBV7-9,CASSDGDRAWNYGYTF
TRBJ2-5,TRBV5-1,CASSLGGLEETQYF
TRBJ2-2,TRBV5-1,CASSLGGSLTGELFF
TRBJ1-1,TRBV20-1,CSARKGRNTEAFF
TRBJ1-1,TRBV6-2/TRBV6-3,CASKRGSSTEAFF
TRBJ2-3,TRBV7-9,CASSLASVPDTQYF
TRBJ1-1,TRBV18,CASSPPGHLWAFF
TRBJ2-7,TRBV6-5,CASSYGQGLYEQYF
TRBJ1-1,TRBV27,CASSLSGTRGPTEAFF
TRBJ2-1,TRBV3-1,CASSPSRLAGDLLLFF
TRBJ2-2,TRBV9,CASSVARRSTGELFF
TRBJ2-2,TRBV20-1,CSAPPGGTGELFF
TRBJ2-1,TRBV10-2,CASSESGHVQFF
TRBJ1-1,TRBV14,CASSPHRGANTEAFF
TRBJ2-1,TRBV20-1,CSARADRYNEQFF
TRBJ2-7,TRBV5-1,CASSFDSLNPYEQYF
TRBJ2-5,TRBV7-9,CASSLRLTGLAQETQYF
TRBJ2-7,TRBV4-1,CASSTLHSGRWDEQYF
TRBJ1-3,TRBV7-9,CASLPDLSGNTIYF
TRBJ1-1,TRBV6-2/TRBV6-3,CASSPSVRITEAFF